This note documents a single T cell receptor (beta chain) sequence. This may come from a read error, since a much larger clone is one base off. Looked up from germline, CDR1 is MNHNS and CDR2 is SASEGT. This CDR3 has 13 amino acids. Trimming took off 3 bases at V and 1 base at J, with 7 bases between the two ends. The sample is drawn from a study of immune characterization of retroperitoneal liposarcoma. TCRdb reanalysed the PCR reads using MiXCR and keeps one entry per CDR3 protein. There are about 10,000 distinct CDR3 sequences in the sample; less than 30% occur only once, and approximately 19% lies in the top ten.

This receptor was identified in a male donor with retroperitoneal liposarcoma. This chain joins TRBV6-1 and TRBJ2-7; unclear D gene. Sequenced: blood. The CDR3 DNA reads as TGTGCCAGCAGTGATGCCAGGTCCTACGAGCAGTACGTC. The encoded protein is CASSDARSYEQYV.